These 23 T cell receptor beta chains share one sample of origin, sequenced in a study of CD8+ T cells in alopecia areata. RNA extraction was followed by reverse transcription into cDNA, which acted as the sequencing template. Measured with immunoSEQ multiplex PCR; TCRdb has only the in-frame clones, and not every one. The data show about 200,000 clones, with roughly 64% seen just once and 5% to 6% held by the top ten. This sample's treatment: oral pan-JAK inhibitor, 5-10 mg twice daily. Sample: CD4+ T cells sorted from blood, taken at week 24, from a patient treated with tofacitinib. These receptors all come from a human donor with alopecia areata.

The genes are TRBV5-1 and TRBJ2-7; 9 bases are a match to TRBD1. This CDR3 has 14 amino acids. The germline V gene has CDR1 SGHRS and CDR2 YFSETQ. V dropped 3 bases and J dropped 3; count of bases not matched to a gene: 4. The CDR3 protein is CASSSTGGVYEQYF. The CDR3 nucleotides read TGCGCCAGCAGCTCGACAGGGGGGGTCTACGAGCAGTACTTC. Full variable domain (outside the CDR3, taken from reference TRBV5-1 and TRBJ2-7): KAGVTQTPRYLIKTRGQQVTLSCSPISGHRSVSWYQQTPGQGLQFLFEYFSETQRNKGNFPGRFSGRQFSNSRSEMNVSTLELGDSALYLCASSSTGGVYEQYFGPGTRLTVT.

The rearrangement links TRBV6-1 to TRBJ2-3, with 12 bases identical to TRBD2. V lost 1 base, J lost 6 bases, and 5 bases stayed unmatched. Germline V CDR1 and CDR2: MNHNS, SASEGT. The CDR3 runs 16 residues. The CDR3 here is CASSEGTSGIGDTQYF. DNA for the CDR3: TGTGCCAGCAGTGAAGGGACTAGCGGGATCGGGGATACGCAGTATTTT.

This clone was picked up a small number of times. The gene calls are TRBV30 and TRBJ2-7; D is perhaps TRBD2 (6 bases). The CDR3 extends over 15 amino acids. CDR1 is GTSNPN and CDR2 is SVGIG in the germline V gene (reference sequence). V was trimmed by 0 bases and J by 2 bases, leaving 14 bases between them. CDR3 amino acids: CAWSVVSSEAYEQYF. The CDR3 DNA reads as TGTGCCTGGAGTGTAGTGTCTAGCGAGGCCTACGAGCAGTACTTC.

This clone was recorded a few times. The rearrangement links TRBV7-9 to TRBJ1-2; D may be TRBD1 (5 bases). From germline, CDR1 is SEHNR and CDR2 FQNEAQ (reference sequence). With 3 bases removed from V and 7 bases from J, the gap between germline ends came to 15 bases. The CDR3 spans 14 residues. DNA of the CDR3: TGTGCCAGCAGCTTTCGAGGAGGGGACGGTGGCTACACCTTC. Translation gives CASSFRGGDGGYTF.

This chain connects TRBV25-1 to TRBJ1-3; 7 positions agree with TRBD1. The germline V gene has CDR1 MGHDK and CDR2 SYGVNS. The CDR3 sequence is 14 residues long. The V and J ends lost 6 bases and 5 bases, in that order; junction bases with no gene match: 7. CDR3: CASSPQGLRNTIYF. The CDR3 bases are TGTGCCAGCAGCCCACAGGGGCTGAGAAACACCATATATTTT.

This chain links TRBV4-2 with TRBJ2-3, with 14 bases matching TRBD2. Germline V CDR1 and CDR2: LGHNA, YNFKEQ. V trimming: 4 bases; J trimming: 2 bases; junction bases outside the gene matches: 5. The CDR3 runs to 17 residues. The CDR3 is CASSPRTSGGLTDTQYF. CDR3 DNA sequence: TGTGCCAGCAGCCCCCGGACTAGCGGGGGGCTCACAGATACGCAGTATTTT.

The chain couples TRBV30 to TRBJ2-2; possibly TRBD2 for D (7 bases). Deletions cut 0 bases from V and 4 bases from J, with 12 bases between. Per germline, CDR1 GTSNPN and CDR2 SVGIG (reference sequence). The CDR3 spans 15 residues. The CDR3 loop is CAWSVRGAFTGELFF. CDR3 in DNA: TGTGCCTGGAGTGTACGGGGGGCGTTCACCGGGGAGCTGTTTTTT. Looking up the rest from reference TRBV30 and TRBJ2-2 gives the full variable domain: SQTIHQWPATLVQPVGSPLSLECTVEGTSNPNLYWYRQAAGRGLQLLFYSVGIGQISSEVPQNLSASRPQDRQFILSSKKLLLSDSGFYLCAWSVRGAFTGELFFGEGSRLTVL.

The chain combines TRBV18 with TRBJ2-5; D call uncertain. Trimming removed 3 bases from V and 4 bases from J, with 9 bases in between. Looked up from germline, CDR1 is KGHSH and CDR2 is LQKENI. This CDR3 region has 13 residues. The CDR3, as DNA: TGTGCCAGCTCACCCGAGCCCTCAGAGACCCAGTACTTC. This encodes CASSPEPSETQYF.

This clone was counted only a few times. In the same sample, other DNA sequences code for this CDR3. CDR3 sequence: CASSLGGQETQYF. The CDR3 DNA reads as TGCGCCAGCAGCTTGGGGGGCCAGGAGACCCAGTACTTC. The gene calls are TRBV5-1 and TRBJ2-5, with a possible D match to TRBD1 (5 bases). Germline V gene sequence: CDR1 SGHRS, CDR2 YFSETQ. Trimming pared 0 bases from V and 5 bases from J, leaving 8 bases between. CDR3 length equals 13 residues.

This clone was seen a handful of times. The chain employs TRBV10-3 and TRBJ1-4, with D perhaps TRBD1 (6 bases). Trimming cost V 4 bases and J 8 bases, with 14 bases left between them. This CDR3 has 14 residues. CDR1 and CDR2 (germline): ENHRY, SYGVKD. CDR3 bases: TGTGCCATCAGTGTTAGCAGGGGTGGAGAAAAACTGTTTTTT. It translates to CAISVSRGGEKLFF.

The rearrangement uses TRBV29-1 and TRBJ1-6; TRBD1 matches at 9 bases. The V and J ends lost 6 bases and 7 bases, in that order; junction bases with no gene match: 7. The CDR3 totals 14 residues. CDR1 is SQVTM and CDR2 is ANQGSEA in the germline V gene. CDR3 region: CSVARDRVNSPLHF. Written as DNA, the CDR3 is TGCAGCGTAGCCCGGGACAGGGTAAATTCACCCCTCCACTTT.

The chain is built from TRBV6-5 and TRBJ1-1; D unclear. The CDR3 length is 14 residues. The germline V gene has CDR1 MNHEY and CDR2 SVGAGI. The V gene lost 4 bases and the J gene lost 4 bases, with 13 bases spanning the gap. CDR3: CASSSGLGFTEAFF. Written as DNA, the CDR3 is TGTGCCAGCAGTTCAGGCCTGGGGTTCACTGAAGCTTTCTTT.

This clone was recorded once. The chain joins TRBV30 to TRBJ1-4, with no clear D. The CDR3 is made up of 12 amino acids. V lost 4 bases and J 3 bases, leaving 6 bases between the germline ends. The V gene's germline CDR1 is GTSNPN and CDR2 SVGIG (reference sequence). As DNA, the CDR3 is TGTGCCTGGACCGGGCCTAATGAAAAACTGTTTTTT. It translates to CAWTGPNEKLFF.

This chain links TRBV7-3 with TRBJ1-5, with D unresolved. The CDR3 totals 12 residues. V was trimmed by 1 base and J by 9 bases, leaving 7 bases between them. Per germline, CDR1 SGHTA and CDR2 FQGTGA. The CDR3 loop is CASSLSSRPQHF. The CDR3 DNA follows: TGTGCCAGCAGCTTAAGTTCTCGGCCCCAGCATTTT. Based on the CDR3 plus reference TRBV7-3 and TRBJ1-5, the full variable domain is GAGVSQTPSNKVTEKGKYVELRCDPISGHTALYWYRQSLGQGPEFLIYFQGTGAADDSGLPNDRFFAVRPEGSVSTLKIQRTERGDSAVYLCASSLSSRPQHFGDGTRLSIL.

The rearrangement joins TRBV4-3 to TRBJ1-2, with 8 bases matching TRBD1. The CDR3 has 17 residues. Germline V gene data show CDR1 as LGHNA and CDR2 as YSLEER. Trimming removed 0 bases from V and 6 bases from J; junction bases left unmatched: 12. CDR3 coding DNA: TGCGCCAGCAGCCAAGATTTGTTAGACAGGGGAAGGAATGGCTACACCTTC. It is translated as CASSQDLLDRGRNGYTF.

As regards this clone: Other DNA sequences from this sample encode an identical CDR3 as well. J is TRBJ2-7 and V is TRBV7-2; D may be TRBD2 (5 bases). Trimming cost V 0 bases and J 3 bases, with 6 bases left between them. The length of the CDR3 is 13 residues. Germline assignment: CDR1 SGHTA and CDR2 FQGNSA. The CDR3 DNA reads TGTGCCAGCAGCTTAGCCACTAGCTACGAGCAGTACTTC. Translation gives CASSLATSYEQYF.

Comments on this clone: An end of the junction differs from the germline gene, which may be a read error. The CDR3 nucleotides read TGCGCCAGCAGCCTCCAATGGGATACGCAGTATTTT. Its protein is CASSLQWDTQYF. This chain connects TRBV7-2 to TRBJ2-3; D gene unclear. Germline CDR1 SGHTA, CDR2 FQGNSA. This CDR3 has 12 residues.

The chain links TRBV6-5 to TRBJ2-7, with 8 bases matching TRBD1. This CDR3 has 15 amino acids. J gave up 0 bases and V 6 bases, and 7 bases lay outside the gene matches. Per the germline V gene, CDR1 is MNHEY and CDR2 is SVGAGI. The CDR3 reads CASSRDRTSSYEQYF. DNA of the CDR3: TGTGCCAGCAGCAGGGACAGGACCAGCTCCTACGAGCAGTACTTC.

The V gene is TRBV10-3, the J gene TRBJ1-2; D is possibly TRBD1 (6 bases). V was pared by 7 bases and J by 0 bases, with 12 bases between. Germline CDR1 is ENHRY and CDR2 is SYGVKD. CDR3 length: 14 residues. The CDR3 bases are TGTGCCATCAACAGGGTCGGAGCTAACTATGGCTACACCTTC. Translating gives CAINRVGANYGYTF.

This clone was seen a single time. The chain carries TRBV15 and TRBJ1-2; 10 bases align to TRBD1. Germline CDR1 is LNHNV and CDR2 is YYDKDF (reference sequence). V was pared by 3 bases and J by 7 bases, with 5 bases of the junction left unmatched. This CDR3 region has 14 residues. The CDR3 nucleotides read TGTGCCACCAGCAGCTCCGGGACAGGGGTTGGCTACACCTTC. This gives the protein CATSSSGTGVGYTF.

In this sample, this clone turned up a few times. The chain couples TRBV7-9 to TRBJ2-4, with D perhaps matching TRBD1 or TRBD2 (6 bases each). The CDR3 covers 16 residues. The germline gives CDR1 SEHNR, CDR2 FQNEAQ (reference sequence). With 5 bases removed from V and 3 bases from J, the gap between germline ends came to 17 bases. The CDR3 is CASSPLGGGGKNIQYF. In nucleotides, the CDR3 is TGTGCCAGCAGCCCCCTAGGAGGGGGAGGCAAAAACATTCAGTACTTC.

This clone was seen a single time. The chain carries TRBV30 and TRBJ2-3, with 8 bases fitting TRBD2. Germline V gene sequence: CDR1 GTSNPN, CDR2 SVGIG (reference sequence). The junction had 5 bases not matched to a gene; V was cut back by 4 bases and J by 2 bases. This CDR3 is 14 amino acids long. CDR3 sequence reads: CAWNSGTHTDTQYF. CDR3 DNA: TGTGCCTGGAATAGCGGGACCCACACAGATACGCAGTATTTT.

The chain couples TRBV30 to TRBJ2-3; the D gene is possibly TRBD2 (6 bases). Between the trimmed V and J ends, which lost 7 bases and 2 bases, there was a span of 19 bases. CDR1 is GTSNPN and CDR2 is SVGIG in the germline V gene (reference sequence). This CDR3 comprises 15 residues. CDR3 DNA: TGTGCCTTGGGGCAGGGAGGCGGGAACACAGATACGCAGTATTTT. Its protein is CALGQGGGNTDTQYF. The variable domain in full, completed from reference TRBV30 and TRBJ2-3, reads SQTIHQWPATLVQPVGSPLSLECTVEGTSNPNLYWYRQAAGRGLQLLFYSVGIGQISSEVPQNLSASRPQDRQFILSSKKLLLSDSGFYLCALGQGGGNTDTQYFGPGTRLTVL.